The source of this T cell receptor beta chain is a study of T-cell reconstitution after alpha-beta-depleted transplantation in children. The CDR3 is 15 amino acids. The V and J ends lost 1 base and 5 bases, in that order; junction bases with no gene match: 4. The V gene's germline CDR1 is MNHEY and CDR2 SVGAGI. TCRbeta library construction was performed incorporating unique molecular identifiers. TCRdb called the PCR reads again in MiXCR, with one record for every CDR3 protein. This table holds about 900,000 distinct CDR3 sequences, about 29% found once. Findings and limits, study-wide: Surviving recipient T cells and thymic progenitors accounted for the high day-60 TCRbeta diversity observed in some patients. Expanded graft clones, several hundred of them, were reportedly the source of alpha-beta T cells about two months after transplant. One year post-transplant, T-cell counts and diversity were largely derived from T cells produced anew.

For this clonotype: Its target is not known.

This sequence was found in a boy under two years old who had a stem cell transplant for SCID, so the T cells may come from the graft donor. This specimen was PBMCs, mostly from graft donor cells, taken 360 days after TCRalphabeta/CD19-depleted stem cell transplant. The V gene is TRBV6-5, the J gene TRBJ2-2; 7 nucleotides agree with TRBD1. The CDR3 protein is CASSYYRDRTGELFF. The DNA of the CDR3 is TGTGCCAGCAGTTACTACCGGGACAGAACCGGGGAGCTGTTTTTT.